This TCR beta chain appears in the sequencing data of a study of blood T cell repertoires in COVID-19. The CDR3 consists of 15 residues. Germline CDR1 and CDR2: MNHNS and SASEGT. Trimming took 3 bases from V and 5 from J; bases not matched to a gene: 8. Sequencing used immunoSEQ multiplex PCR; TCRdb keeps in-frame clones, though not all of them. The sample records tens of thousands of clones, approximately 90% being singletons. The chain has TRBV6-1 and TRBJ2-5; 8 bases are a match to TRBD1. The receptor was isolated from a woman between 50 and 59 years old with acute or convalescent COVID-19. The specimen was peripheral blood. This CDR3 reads CASSDGAGGFETQYF. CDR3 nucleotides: TGTGCCAGCAGTGACGGGGCAGGGGGCTTTGAGACCCAGTACTTC.